The 20 T cell receptor beta chains below all came from one sample that was sequenced in a study of T cell clones after liver transplantation. The protocol was immunoSEQ multiplex PCR, while the TCRdb copy is restricted to in-frame clones and leaves out a portion. This table has 65,000 to 85,000 clones, about 85% appearing once. Source: CD4+ T cells from blood, taken 48 months after liver transplant. These receptors all come from a human patient who received a liver transplant. The T cells may come from the graft donor.

This clone was seen a few times. The rearrangement uses TRBV7-2 and TRBJ1-3; D is unclear. This CDR3 contains 12 residues. The germline V gene has CDR1 SGHTA and CDR2 FQGNSA. The V end was cut by 1 base, the J end by 7 bases, with 5 bases between. The CDR3 loop is CASSLGGNTIYF. CDR3 nucleotide sequence: TGTGCCAGCAGCTTAGGCGGGAACACCATATATTTT.

The rearrangement uses TRBV19 and TRBJ1-1, with TRBD1 matching 7 bases. The germline CDR1 and CDR2 sequences are LNHDA and SQIVND (reference sequence). V lost 8 bases to trimming and J lost 4 bases; unmatched junction nucleotides: 7. The CDR3 consists of 13 residues. This chain's CDR3 is CASSQDRATEAFF. The CDR3 nucleotides read TGTGCCAGTTCTCAAGACAGGGCCACTGAAGCTTTCTTT.

The CDR3 is CASSSVRDQPQHF. CDR3 DNA sequence: TGTGCCAGCAGCTCGGTAAGAGATCAGCCCCAGCATTTT. J is TRBJ1-5 and V is TRBV7-2; D remains ambiguous. Germline-derived CDR1 and CDR2 are SGHTA and FQGNSA. This CDR3 is 13 amino acids long. The germline V and J ends were trimmed by 4 bases and 5 bases, with 9 bases remaining between them.

A few counts support this clone. The chain uses TRBV2 and TRBJ1-1; D is uncertain. There are 13 residues in the CDR3. V was shortened by 6 bases and J by 1 base, with 9 bases between the two germline ends. Germline V gene sequence: CDR1 SNHLY, CDR2 FYNNEI. Here the CDR3 reads CASRWRENTEAFF. The CDR3 coding sequence is TGTGCCAGCAGATGGAGGGAGAACACTGAAGCTTTCTTT.

The chain uses TRBV28 and TRBJ1-1, with D uncertain. The CDR3 runs to 14 residues. V lost 5 bases and J lost 1, with 11 bases in between. Germline V CDR1 and CDR2: MDHEN, SYDVKM. Here the CDR3 DNA reads TGTGCCAGCAGTGAATCCAGAAGGAACACTGAAGCTTTCTTT. Amino acid sequence: CASSESRRNTEAFF.

The chain recombines TRBV5-4 with TRBJ2-1; TRBD2 aligns across 9 bases. The germline V gene has CDR1 SGHNT and CDR2 YYREEE (reference sequence). The CDR3 extends over 17 amino acids. V shed 2 bases and J 6 bases; nucleotides not matched to a gene: 12. CDR3 residues: CASSFPGISGGSNEQFF. The CDR3 DNA follows: TGTGCCAGCAGCTTCCCCGGGATTAGCGGGGGAAGCAATGAGCAGTTCTTC.

The V call is TRBV7-3, the J call TRBJ1-2; TRBD1 aligns across 11 bases. Germline CDR1 SGHTA, CDR2 FQGTGA. The CDR3 is made up of 14 amino acids. The J segment lost 8 bases and the V segment lost 5 bases, leaving 7 bases of the junction unmatched. The CDR3 loop is CASSGGTGGIGYTF. CDR3 in DNA: TGTGCCAGCAGCGGAGGGACAGGGGGAATAGGCTACACCTTC. Based on the CDR3 plus reference TRBV7-3 and TRBJ1-2, the full variable domain is GAGVSQTPSNKVTEKGKYVELRCDPISGHTALYWYRQSLGQGPEFLIYFQGTGAADDSGLPNDRFFAVRPEGSVSTLKIQRTERGDSAVYLCASSGGTGGIGYTFGSGTRLTVV.

The CDR3 reads CASSLAAGRTYEQYF. The DNA for the CDR3 is TGTGCCAGCAGCTTGGCGGCAGGGAGAACCTACGAGCAGTACTTC. The rearrangement uses TRBV5-4 and TRBJ2-7, with D tentatively TRBD1 or TRBD2 (5 bases each). Germline V lookup: CDR1 SGHNT, CDR2 YYREEE (reference sequence). Trimming removed 0 bases from V and 2 bases from J, with 12 bases in between. The CDR3 is 15 residues long. The whole variable domain, filled in from reference TRBV5-4 and TRBJ2-7, reads ETGVTQSPTHLIKTRGQQVTLRCSSQSGHNTVSWYQQALGQGPQFIFQYYREEENGRGNFPPRFSGLQFPNYSSELNVNALELDDSALYLCASSLAAGRTYEQYFGPGTRLTVT.

The J gene is TRBJ2-1, the V gene TRBV10-3, with D possibly being TRBD1 (6 bases). Germline V gene lookup returns CDR1 ENHRY and CDR2 SYGVKD. Trimming removed 9 bases from V and 0 bases from J, with 12 bases in between. The CDR3 extends over 14 amino acids. CDR3 DNA sequence: TGTGCCATAGAAACAGGGAGCTCCTACAATGAGCAGTTCTTC. It is translated as CAIETGSSYNEQFF.

The CDR3 here is CASSSLRLAGGIGRETQYF. CDR3 nucleotide sequence: TGTGCCAGCAGCTCTCTTCGACTAGCGGGGGGGATAGGGAGAGAGACCCAGTACTTC. The V and J genes are TRBV5-6 and TRBJ2-5; 14 nucleotides agree with TRBD2. CDR1 and CDR2 from the germline V gene are SGHDT and YYEEEE. This CDR3 comprises 19 residues. V gave up 3 bases and J gave up 4 bases; unmatched junction bases: 14.

V usage is TRBV9 and J usage is TRBJ2-6, with 8 positions matching TRBD2. Per germline, CDR1 SGDLS and CDR2 YYNGEE. V lost 1 base and J lost 0; bases outside the gene matches: 12. The CDR3 consists of 20 residues. In DNA, the CDR3 is TGTGCCAGCAGCGTAAATGCGGCGGGGGGTAGGTCCTCTGGGGCCAACGTCCTGACTTTC. Encoded protein: CASSVNAAGGRSSGANVLTF.

The V call is TRBV6-6, the J call TRBJ2-7; D gene unclear. Between the trimmed V and J ends, which lost 6 bases and 4 bases, there was a span of 16 bases. The length of the CDR3 is 14 residues. In germline, CDR1 is MNHNY, CDR2 SVGAGI (reference sequence). The CDR3 reads CASSRTGGGYEQYF. CDR3 in DNA: TGTGCCAGCAGCCGAACCGGCGGTGGATACGAGCAGTACTTC.

This sequence joins TRBV16 and TRBJ2-7; D not certain. Germline CDR1 reads KGHSY; CDR2 reads FQNENV. The V end lost 3 bases, the J end lost 2 bases, and 11 bases lay between the germline ends. The CDR3 has 14 residues. This CDR3 reads CASSQPPAPYEQYF. The DNA of the CDR3 is TGTGCCAGCAGCCAGCCCCCAGCCCCCTACGAGCAGTACTTC. Together with reference TRBV16 and TRBJ2-7, the CDR3 gives the full variable domain: GEEVAQTPKHLVRGEGQKAKLYCAPIKGHSYVFWYQQVLKNEFKFLISFQNENVFDETGMPKERFSAKCLPNSPCSLEIQATKLEDSAVYFCASSQPPAPYEQYFGPGTRLTVT.

The chain employs TRBV4-2 and TRBJ2-2; D perhaps matches TRBD2 (5 bases). Germline V lookup: CDR1 LGHNA, CDR2 YNFKEQ. This CDR3 has 17 residues. Trimming removed 1 base at V and 7 bases at J, with 19 bases between. The CDR3: CASSQVADSHSDGELFF. The DNA of the CDR3 is TGTGCCAGCAGCCAAGTTGCGGACTCCCATTCGGACGGGGAGCTGTTTTTT.

This clone was observed once. V and J are TRBV19 and TRBJ2-7, with D perhaps matching TRBD1 or TRBD2 (5 bases each). The germline gives CDR1 LNHDA, CDR2 SQIVND (reference sequence). The CDR3 loop spans 13 amino acids. Trimming pared 7 bases from V and 3 bases from J, leaving 13 bases between. The CDR3 DNA is TGTGCCAGTATGGGACCCCCCGGCTACGAGCAGTACTTC. It is translated as CASMGPPGYEQYF.

This clone was detected a few times. The chain recombines TRBV7-2 with TRBJ1-4, with 9 bases identical to TRBD1. Trimming removed 5 bases from V and 8 bases from J; junction bases left unmatched: 15. The CDR3 totals 17 residues. Germline CDR1 reads SGHTA; CDR2 reads FQGNSA. CDR3 in amino acids: CASSPGTGMRSGEKLFF. Written as DNA, the CDR3 is TGTGCCAGCAGCCCTGGGACAGGGATGAGAAGTGGGGAAAAACTGTTTTTT.

V is TRBV25-1 and J is TRBJ1-4; TRBD1 matches 7 bases. Germline-derived CDR1 and CDR2 are MGHDK and SYGVNS. J was trimmed by 8 bases and V by 8 bases; bases with no gene match: 14. CDR3 length equals 15 residues. The CDR3 region is CASGDSGQLREKLFF. The CDR3 bases are TGTGCCAGCGGCGACTCGGGACAGCTCCGAGAAAAACTGTTTTTT.

This CDR3 is CASRQGSRIEQYF. For the CDR3, the DNA is TGTGCCAGTCGACAGGGGTCGCGCATCGAGCAGTACTTC. V and J are TRBV6-5 and TRBJ2-7; 8 bases align to TRBD1. This CDR3 comprises 13 residues. Germline CDR1 is MNHEY and CDR2 is SVGAGI. The junction had 10 bases not matched to a gene; V was cut back by 9 bases and J by 6 bases.

This chain connects TRBV18 to TRBJ2-3; 8 nucleotides align to TRBD1. In germline, CDR1 is KGHSH, CDR2 LQKENI. V lost 3 bases and J lost 1; bases outside the gene matches: 6. The CDR3 consists of 16 residues. The CDR3 nucleotides read TGTGCCAGCTCACCGCAGGGGGCCCTTGGCACAGATACGCAGTATTTT. Amino acids: CASSPQGALGTDTQYF.

With respect to this clone: The same CDR3 also results from other DNA sequences found in this sample. V usage is TRBV28 and J usage is TRBJ2-7; weak D call: TRBD2 (7 bases). Deletions cut 2 bases from V and 4 bases from J, with 12 bases between. From germline, CDR1 is MDHEN and CDR2 SYDVKM. The CDR3 is 14 amino acids. The CDR3 sequence is CASSLGGAGYEQYF. The CDR3 DNA reads TGTGCCAGCAGTTTAGGGGGGGCTGGGTACGAGCAGTACTTC.